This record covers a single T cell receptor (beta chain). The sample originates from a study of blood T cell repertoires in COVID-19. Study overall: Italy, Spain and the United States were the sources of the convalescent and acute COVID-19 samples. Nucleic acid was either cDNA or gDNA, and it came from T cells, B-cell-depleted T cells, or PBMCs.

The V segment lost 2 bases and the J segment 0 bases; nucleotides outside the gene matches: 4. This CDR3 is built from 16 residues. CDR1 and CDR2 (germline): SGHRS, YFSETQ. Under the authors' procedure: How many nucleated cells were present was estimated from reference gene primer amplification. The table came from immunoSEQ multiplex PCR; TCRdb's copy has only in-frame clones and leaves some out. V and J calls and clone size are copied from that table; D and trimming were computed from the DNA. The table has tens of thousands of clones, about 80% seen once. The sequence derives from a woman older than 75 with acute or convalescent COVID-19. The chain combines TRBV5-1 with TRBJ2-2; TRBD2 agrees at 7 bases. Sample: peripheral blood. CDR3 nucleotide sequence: TGCGCCAGCAGCTTACCGGGACTATCGAACACCGGGGAGCTGTTTTTT. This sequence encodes CASSLPGLSNTGELFF.